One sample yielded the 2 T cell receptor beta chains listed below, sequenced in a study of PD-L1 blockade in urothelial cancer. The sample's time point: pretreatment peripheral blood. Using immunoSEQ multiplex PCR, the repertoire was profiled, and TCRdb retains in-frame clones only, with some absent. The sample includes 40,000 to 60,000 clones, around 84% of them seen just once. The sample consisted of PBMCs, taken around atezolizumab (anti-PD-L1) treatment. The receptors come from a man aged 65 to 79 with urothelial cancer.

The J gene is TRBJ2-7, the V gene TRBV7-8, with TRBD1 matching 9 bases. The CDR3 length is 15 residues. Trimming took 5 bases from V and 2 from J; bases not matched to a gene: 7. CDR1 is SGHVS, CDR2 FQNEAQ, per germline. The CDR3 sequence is CASSENRGPTYEQYF. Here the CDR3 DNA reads TGTGCCAGCAGCGAAAACAGGGGGCCAACCTACGAGCAGTACTTC.

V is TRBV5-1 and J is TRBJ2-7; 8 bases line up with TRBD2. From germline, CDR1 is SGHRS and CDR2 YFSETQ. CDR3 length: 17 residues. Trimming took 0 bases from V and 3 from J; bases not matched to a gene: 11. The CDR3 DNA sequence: TGCGCCAGCAGCTTGGCCCCAAGCGGGAGCGGTAACTACGAGCAGTACTTC. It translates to CASSLAPSGSGNYEQYF.